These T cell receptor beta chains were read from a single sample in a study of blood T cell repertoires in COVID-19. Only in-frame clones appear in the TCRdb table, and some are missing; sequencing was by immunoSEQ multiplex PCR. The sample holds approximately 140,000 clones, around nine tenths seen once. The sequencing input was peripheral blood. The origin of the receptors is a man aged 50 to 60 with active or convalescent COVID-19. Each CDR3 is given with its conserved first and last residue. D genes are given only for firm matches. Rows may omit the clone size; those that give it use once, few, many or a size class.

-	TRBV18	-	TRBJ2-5	CASSPGQQETQYF	TGTGCCAGCTCACCCGGACAGCAAGAGACCCAGTACTTC
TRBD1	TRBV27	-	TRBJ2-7	CASSDRGPYEQYF	TGTGCCAGTTCCGACAGGGGGCCCTACGAGCAGTACTTC
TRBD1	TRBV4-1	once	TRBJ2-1	CASSQGTGLSYNEQFF	TGCGCCAGCAGCCAGGGGACAGGACTCTCCTACAATGAGCAGTTCTTC
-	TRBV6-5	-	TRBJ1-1	CASNRMTGNTEAFF	TGTGCCAGCAACCGAATGACAGGGAACACTGAAGCTTTCTTT
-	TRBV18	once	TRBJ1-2	CASSPITEYGYTF	TGTGCCAGCTCACCAATAACTGAATATGGCTACACCTTC
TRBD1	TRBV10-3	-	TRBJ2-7	CAIKRTGDEQYF	TGTGCCATCAAGAGGACAGGGGACGAGCAGTACTTC
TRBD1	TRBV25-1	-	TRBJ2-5	CASSWGDRVETQYF	TGTGCCAGCAGTTGGGGTGACAGGGTGGAGACCCAGTACTTC
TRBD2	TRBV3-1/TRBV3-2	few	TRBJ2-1	CASSPTSGRAPEQFF	TGTGCCAGCAGCCCGACTAGCGGGAGGGCCCCTGAGCAGTTCTTC
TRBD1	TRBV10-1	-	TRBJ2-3	CASSESGTGLDTQYF	TGCGCCAGCAGTGAGAGCGGGACAGGGTTGGATACGCAGTATTTT
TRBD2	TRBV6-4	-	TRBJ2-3	CASRQRGDTDTQYF	TGTGCCAGCAGGCAGCGGGGGGACACAGATACGCAGTATTTT
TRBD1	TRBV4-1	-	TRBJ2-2	CASSLRGQGDTGELFF	TGCGCCAGCAGCCTTAGGGGGCAGGGGGACACCGGGGAGCTGTTTTTT
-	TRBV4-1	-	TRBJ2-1	CASSQAGTGYNEQFF	TGCGCCAGCAGCCAAGCCGGGACTGGCTACAATGAGCAGTTCTTC
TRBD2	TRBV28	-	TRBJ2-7	CASSPGGLVSEQYF	TGTGCCAGCAGTCCCGGGGGACTAGTCTCCGAGCAGTACTTC
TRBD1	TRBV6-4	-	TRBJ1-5	CASSATGDQPQHF	TGTGCCAGCAGTGCGACAGGGGATCAGCCCCAGCATTTT
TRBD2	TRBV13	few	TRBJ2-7	CASSLVRTSGSYEQYF	TGTGCCAGCAGCTTAGTGAGGACTAGCGGGAGTTATGAGCAGTACTTC
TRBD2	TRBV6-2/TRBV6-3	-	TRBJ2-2	CASSNSREGPQDTGELFF	TGTGCCAGCAGTAATTCTCGGGAGGGCCCCCAGGACACCGGGGAGCTGTTTTTT
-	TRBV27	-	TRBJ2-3	CASSRTPSTDTQYF	TGTGCCAGCAGTCGGACACCGAGCACAGATACGCAGTATTTT
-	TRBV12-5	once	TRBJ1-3	CASGFQSSGGNTIYF	TGTGCTAGTGGTTTTCAGTCCTCTGGCGGAAACACCATATATTTT
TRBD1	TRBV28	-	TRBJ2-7	CASKHQDRGLEQYF	TGTGCCAGCAAACATCAGGACAGGGGGCTCGAGCAGTACTTC
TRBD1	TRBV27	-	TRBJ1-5	CASSPLGQGTNQPQHF	TGTGCCAGCAGTCCCCTGGGACAGGGGACCAATCAGCCCCAGCATTTT
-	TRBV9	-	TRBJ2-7	CASSPNEANSYEQYF	TGTGCCAGCAGCCCGAACGAGGCGAATTCCTACGAGCAGTACTTC
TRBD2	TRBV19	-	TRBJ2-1	CASRTSGNNDNEQFF	TGTGCCAGTAGGACTAGCGGGAACAACGACAATGAGCAGTTCTTC
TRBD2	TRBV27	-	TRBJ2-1	CASSLRLAGGGSYNEQFF	TGTGCCAGCAGTTTACGGCTAGCGGGAGGGGGGTCCTACAATGAGCAGTTCTTC
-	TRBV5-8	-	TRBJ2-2	CASSLALGWAANTGELFF	TGTGCCAGCAGCTTGGCCTTGGGTTGGGCAGCGAACACCGGGGAGCTGTTTTTT
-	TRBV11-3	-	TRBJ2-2	CASSQTGELFF	TGTGCCAGCAGTCAGACCGGGGAGCTGTTTTTT
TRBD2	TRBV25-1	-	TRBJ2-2	CASSESSSGRSSGELFF	TGTGCCAGCAGTGAATCTTCCAGCGGGAGGTCTTCGGGGGAGCTGTTTTTT
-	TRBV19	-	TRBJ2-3	CASSPGVSGTDTQYF	TGTGCCAGTAGTCCAGGGGTGTCGGGCACAGATACGCAGTATTTT
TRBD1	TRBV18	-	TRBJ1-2	CASSPPDRAMSYTF	TGTGCCAGCTCACCACCAGACAGGGCTATGAGCTACACCTTC
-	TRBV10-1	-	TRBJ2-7	CASSRGHSYHEQYF	TGCGCCAGCAGTAGGGGACACTCCTACCACGAGCAGTACTTC
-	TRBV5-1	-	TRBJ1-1	CASSYELGAEAFF	TGCGCCAGCAGCTACGAGTTAGGAGCTGAAGCTTTCTTT
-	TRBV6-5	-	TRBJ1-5	CASSYSGGSQPQHF	TGTGCCAGCAGTTACTCCGGGGGGTCTCAGCCCCAGCATTTT
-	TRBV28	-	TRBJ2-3	CASSLSIGRRTDTQYF	TGTGCCAGCAGTTTATCGATAGGGAGGAGGACAGATACGCAGTATTTT
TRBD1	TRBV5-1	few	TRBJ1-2	CASSQRDSNYGYTF	TGCGCCAGCAGCCAGAGGGACAGTAACTATGGCTACACCTTC
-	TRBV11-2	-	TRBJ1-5	CASSLDLIGDQPQHF	TGTGCCAGCAGCTTAGATCTAATAGGGGATCAGCCCCAGCATTTT
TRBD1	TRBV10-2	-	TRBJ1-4	CASSDGQGETEKLFF	TGCGCCAGCAGTGATGGGCAGGGGGAGACTGAAAAACTGTTTTTT
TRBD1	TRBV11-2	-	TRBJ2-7	CASSLDHRGLGEQYF	TGTGCCAGCAGCTTAGATCACAGGGGGCTAGGGGAGCAGTACTTC
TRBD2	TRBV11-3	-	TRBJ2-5	CASSPGLAGAQETQYF	TGTGCCAGCAGCCCAGGACTAGCGGGCGCACAAGAGACCCAGTACTTC
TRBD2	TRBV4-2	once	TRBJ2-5	CASSLGTSGGLYQETQYF	TGTGCCAGCAGCCTTGGGACTAGCGGGGGGTTGTACCAAGAGACCCAGTACTTC
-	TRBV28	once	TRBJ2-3	CASSLLGVGSTDTQYF	TGTGCCAGCAGTTTATTAGGGGTAGGGAGCACAGATACGCAGTATTTT
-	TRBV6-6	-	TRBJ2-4	CASRGDKAKNIQYF	TGTGCCAGCAGGGGAGACAAAGCCAAAAACATTCAGTACTTC
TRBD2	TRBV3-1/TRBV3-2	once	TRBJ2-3	CASSQVPPGLAGADTQYF	TGTGCCAGCAGCCAAGTTCCCCCGGGACTAGCGGGAGCAGATACGCAGTATTTT
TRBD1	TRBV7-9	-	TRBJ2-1	CASSSPFIPGQGKVQFF	TGTGCCAGCAGTTCACCTTTCATACCGGGACAGGGGAAGGTGCAGTTCTTC
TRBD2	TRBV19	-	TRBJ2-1	CASSMGLAGDFYNEQFF	TGTGCCAGTAGTATGGGACTAGCGGGAGATTTCTACAATGAGCAGTTCTTC